This T cell receptor (beta chain) was captured in a study of T cells in Graves' hyperthyroidism and ophthalmopathy. Study results and caveats: Separation of ophthalmopathy from stable hyperthyroidism was achieved by a 13 V-J model.

CDR3 length: 12 amino acids. Trimming shortened V by 2 bases and J by 5 bases, and 4 bases separated the two germline ends. Regions amplified from RNA transcripts were the TCR beta CDR3 regions. Carried out on the TCR CDR3, a first-round RT-PCR used the HTBI primer set. TCRdb redid the calling of the multiplex PCR reads with MiXCR, one entry per CDR3 protein. This sample carries around 600,000 distinct CDR3 sequences, approximately 14% of them seen once, and the ten largest clones take under 15%. This clonotype has a count of ten or more. As yet, its antigen is unknown. J is TRBJ1-5 and V is TRBV12-3 or TRBV12-4; D remains ambiguous. Material: blood. This sequence was found in a woman aged 45-65 years with Graves' ophthalmopathy. This CDR3 reads CASSLSDQPQHF. The CDR3 DNA reads TGTGCCAGCAGTTTATCGGATCAGCCCCAGCATTTT.